This is a list of T cell receptor beta chains from one sample in a study of CD8 T cells in ankylosing spondylitis. TCRdb re-derived calls from the 5' RACE reads in MiXCR, one entry per CDR3 protein. The table lists approximately 150,000 distinct CDR3 sequences, around 45% of them singletons. The specimen was synovial fluid, either unsorted or a sorted T cell fraction (not recorded which). The origin of the receptors is a male donor with ankylosing spondylitis. Each CDR3 is given with its conserved first and last residue. The D gene is left open where the match is weak. The listing skips clone size in some rows; elsewhere it reads once, few, many or a size class.

size | J | length | D | V | CDR3 | DNA
- | TRBJ1-6 | 13 | TRBD1 | TRBV10-3 | CARRQGYNSPLHF | TGTGCCAGAAGACAGGGTTATAATTCACCCCTCCACTTT
few | TRBJ1-4 | 20 | - | TRBV3-1 | CASSQDGSPLGLATNEKLFF | TGTGCCAGCAGCCAAGATGGTAGCCCACTCGGGCTCGCAACTAATGAAAAACTGTTTTTT
few | TRBJ2-3 | 14 | - | TRBV7-2 | CASSFLGTTDTQYF | TGTGCCAGCAGCTTCTTGGGTACAACAGATACGCAGTATTTT
once | TRBJ2-5 | 16 | - | TRBV20-1 | CSARERQGTLQETQYF | TGCAGTGCTAGAGAGAGGCAAGGGACATTACAAGAGACCCAGTACTTC
- | TRBJ2-5 | 16 | - | TRBV6-2/TRBV6-3 | CASTSRQLGSGETQYF | TGTGCCAGCACCTCACGACAACTGGGCTCTGGGGAGACCCAGTACTTC
- | TRBJ2-2 | 16 | - | TRBV4-1 | CASSHGEDLNTGELFF | TGCGCCAGCAGCCATGGGGAGGACTTGAACACCGGGGAGCTGTTTTTT
few | TRBJ2-2 | 15 | TRBD1 | TRBV18 | CASSPGQDSTGELFF | TGTGCCAGCTCACCCGGACAGGACTCCACCGGGGAGCTGTTTTTT
few | TRBJ2-7 | 13 | - | TRBV10-3 | CAARDILSYEQYF | TGTGCCGCACGGGACATCCTATCCTACGAGCAGTACTTC
- | TRBJ2-7 | 17 | - | TRBV27 | CASSLHAPRRWAYEQYF | TGTGCCAGCAGTTTACACGCCCCCAGGCGGTGGGCCTACGAGCAGTACTTC
- | TRBJ2-7 | 14 | - | TRBV5-1 | CASSGDRHTYEQYF | TGCGCCAGCAGCGGAGACAGGCACACCTACGAGCAGTACTTC
- | TRBJ2-7 | 14 | TRBD2 | TRBV9 | CASSTSGNPYEQYF | TGTGCCAGCAGCACTAGCGGGAATCCCTACGAGCAGTACTTC
- | TRBJ2-1 | 15 | TRBD2 | TRBV9 | CASSPSGGAYGEQFF | TGTGCCAGCAGCCCTAGCGGGGGGGCCTATGGTGAGCAGTTCTTC
few | TRBJ2-1 | 16 | - | TRBV4-3 | CASSQDSTRDYNEQFF | TGCGCCAGCAGCCAAGATTCAACCAGGGACTACAATGAGCAGTTCTTC
- | TRBJ1-4 | 13 | - | TRBV7-8 | CASSSGLNEKLFF | TGTGCCAGCAGCTCAGGCCTTAATGAAAAACTGTTTTTT
- | TRBJ2-7 | 17 | TRBD1 | TRBV5-1 | CASSLGVRDRATYEQYF | TGCGCCAGCAGCCTGGGGGTTCGGGACAGGGCGACCTACGAGCAGTACTTC
many | TRBJ2-7 | 15 | - | TRBV10-1 | CASSEVPGQIYEQYF | TGCGCCAGCAGTGAGGTTCCGGGACAAATATACGAGCAGTACTTC
many | TRBJ1-3 | 20 | TRBD1 | TRBV13 | CASSLEAATGGKKSGNTIYF | TGTGCCAGCAGCTTAGAAGCGGCGACAGGGGGTAAGAAGTCTGGAAACACCATATATTTT
few | TRBJ1-4 | 21 | - | TRBV5-4 | CASSLEGRVGPHSATNEKLFF | TGTGCCAGCAGCTTGGAGGGCAGGGTTGGTCCGCACTCCGCAACTAATGAAAAACTGTTTTTT
- | TRBJ2-7 | 11 | - | TRBV20-1 | CSARRGYEQYF | TGCAGTGCTAGACGGGGTTACGAGCAGTACTTC
few | TRBJ1-1 | 13 | - | TRBV4-1 | CASSQLLNTEAFF | TGCGCCAGCAGCCAATTACTGAACACTGAAGCTTTCTTT
many | TRBJ2-7 | 15 | TRBD2 | TRBV6-1 | CASSEDSSGSYEQYF | TGTGCCAGCAGTGAAGATTCGAGCGGGAGCTACGAGCAGTACTTC
- | TRBJ2-1 | 14 | - | TRBV5-1 | CASRPVDSYNEQFF | TGCGCCAGCAGACCTGTGGACTCCTACAATGAGCAGTTCTTC
- | TRBJ2-5 | 17 | TRBD2 | TRBV4-3 | CASSQGAGLAGQETQYF | TGCGCCAGCAGCCAAGGTGCCGGACTAGCGGGCCAAGAGACCCAGTACTTC
- | TRBJ2-1 | 14 | - | TRBV12-3/TRBV12-4 | CASNQGAAYNEQFF | TGTGCCAGCAATCAAGGGGCAGCATACAATGAGCAGTTCTTC
few | TRBJ2-1 | 14 | - | TRBV5-1 | CASGRDPPYNEQFF | TGCGCCAGCGGCCGGGATCCACCTTACAATGAGCAGTTCTTC
few | TRBJ2-2 | 14 | TRBD2 | TRBV12-3/TRBV12-4 | CASSLLAGAGELFF | TGTGCCAGCAGTTTATTAGCGGGAGCGGGGGAGCTGTTTTTT
few | TRBJ1-2 | 16 | TRBD1 | TRBV6-5 | CASSYATDRVNYGYTF | TGTGCCAGCAGTTACGCAACCGACAGGGTGAACTATGGCTACACCTTC
few | TRBJ2-7 | 11 | - | TRBV7-8 | CASSLTYEQYF | TGTGCCAGCAGCTTAACCTACGAGCAGTACTTC
- | TRBJ2-1 | 17 | - | TRBV7-7 | CASSLVGIKSSYNEQFF | TGTGCCAGCAGCTTAGTTGGGATTAAAAGCTCCTACAATGAGCAGTTCTTC
- | TRBJ2-2 | 21 | - | TRBV6-2/TRBV6-3 | CASRYDPGTDTRLGDTGELFF | TGTGCCAGCAGATATGACCCCGGGACAGATACCAGACTAGGGGACACCGGGGAGCTGTTTTTT
few | TRBJ1-1 | 13 | - | TRBV6-1 | CASSKAGETEAFF | TGTGCCAGCAGTAAGGCAGGGGAGACTGAAGCTTTCTTT
once | TRBJ2-7 | 12 | - | TRBV6-6 | CASSYESYEQYF | TGTGCCAGCAGTTATGAATCCTACGAGCAGTACTTC
- | TRBJ1-2 | 16 | - | TRBV6-2/TRBV6-3 | CASSYGQVDLPYGYTF | TGTGCCAGCAGTTATGGGCAGGTGGATCTTCCCTATGGCTACACCTTC
- | TRBJ2-3 | 12 | TRBD1 | TRBV4-3 | CASQGGADTQYF | TGCGCCAGCCAAGGGGGCGCAGATACGCAGTATTTT
- | TRBJ1-1 | 14 | - | TRBV12-3/TRBV12-4 | CASTWVGGYTEAFF | TGTGCCAGCACCTGGGTGGGGGGTTACACTGAAGCTTTCTTT
few | TRBJ2-3 | 17 | TRBD2 | TRBV14 | CASSQARELAGTDTQYF | TGTGCCAGCAGCCAAGCACGAGAGCTAGCGGGTACAGATACGCAGTATTTT
- | TRBJ1-2 | 19 | TRBD1 | TRBV11-2 | CASSLGLRTGWGPGYGYTF | TGTGCCAGCAGCTTAGGTCTGAGGACAGGGTGGGGCCCCGGCTATGGCTACACCTTC
- | TRBJ1-4 | 16 | - | TRBV15 | CATSVLGRGLNEKLFF | TGTGCCACCAGCGTACTAGGGAGAGGGCTAAATGAAAAACTGTTTTTT
- | TRBJ2-3 | 17 | - | TRBV20-1 | CSARGFSGPKGPDTQYF | TGCAGTGCTAGGGGTTTTAGCGGCCCCAAGGGCCCAGATACGCAGTATTTT
- | TRBJ2-7 | 12 | - | TRBV10-3 | CASATGSYEQYF | TGTGCCTCCGCGACAGGTTCCTACGAGCAGTACTTC
- | TRBJ2-7 | 17 | TRBD1 | TRBV12-3/TRBV12-4 | CASSMTGGLTSFYEQYF | TGTGCCAGCAGCATGACAGGGGGCCTCACCTCTTTCTACGAGCAGTACTTC
- | TRBJ2-7 | 13 | TRBD1 | TRBV20-1 | CSAPGQGDYEQYF | TGCAGTGCCCCGGGACAGGGCGACTACGAGCAGTACTTC
- | TRBJ1-1 | 13 | - | TRBV12-3/TRBV12-4 | CASSLAGDTEAFF | TGTGCCAGCAGTTTGGCAGGGGATACTGAAGCTTTCTTT
few | TRBJ2-7 | 18 | TRBD2 | TRBV4-3 | CASSPDVFPGLAGNEQYF | TGCGCCAGCAGCCCCGACGTCTTCCCGGGACTAGCGGGAAACGAGCAGTACTTC
- | TRBJ1-1 | 14 | - | TRBV6-2/TRBV6-3 | CASSSGTPGTEAFF | TGTGCCAGCAGTTCTGGGACTCCCGGCACTGAAGCTTTCTTT
few | TRBJ1-2 | 11 | - | TRBV12-3/TRBV12-4 | CASRTDYGYTF | TGTGCCAGCAGGACTGATTATGGCTACACCTTC
- | TRBJ1-5 | 18 | TRBD1 | TRBV20-1 | CSAIRGRGFEVSNQPQHF | TGCAGTGCTATCCGGGGCAGGGGGTTCGAAGTTAGCAATCAGCCCCAGCATTTT
- | TRBJ2-1 | 20 | TRBD2 | TRBV4-1 | CASSQVTSGEEPLPNNEQFF | TGCGCCAGCAGCCAAGTTACCAGCGGGGAGGAGCCATTACCAAACAATGAGCAGTTCTTC
- | TRBJ2-7 | 13 | - | TRBV6-6 | CASSSTVPYEQYF | TGTGCCAGCAGTTCGACCGTTCCCTACGAGCAGTACTTC